This paragraph reports one TCR beta chain. Antigen specificity is unknown. CDR3 length: 14 residues. The germline CDR1 and CDR2 sequences are MGHDK and SYGVNS. Unmatched junction bases numbered 6, after V lost 3 bases and J lost 6 bases. This entry comes from a study of CXCR4 blockade with PD-1 therapy in pancreatic cancer. Study conclusions and caveats: Antigen-specificity overlap of convergent dominant clones remained unconfirmed. Tumor clonality averaged about 0.14 versus 0.05 in healthy blood, not predicting survival. Frequent tumor clones were encoded by many distinct rearrangements, suggesting shared antigens.

The repertoire was sequenced with immunoSEQ multiplex PCR; TCRdb's copy has only in-frame clones and lacks some. Of over 15,000 clones listed, approximately 68% are singletons. The archived tumor blocks came from patients without neoadjuvant therapy before resection. This sequence was found in a human donor with pancreatic ductal adenocarcinoma. This sequence joins TRBV25-1 and TRBJ2-5; 8 nucleotides agree with TRBD1. The source material was tumor tissue. The DNA for the CDR3 is TGTGCCAGCAGTGACACAGGGGGAGAGAAGACCCAGTACTTC. This sequence encodes CASSDTGGEKTQYF.